This record covers a single T cell receptor (beta chain). Ten or more counts support this clone. Its binding antigen is unknown. No base quality values were provided; no much bigger clone lies one nucleotide off. The sample comes from a study of PD-L1 blockade in urothelial cancer (TCRdb year 2017). With respect to the entire study: All patients started therapy in the mid-2010s and received atezolizumab 1,200 mg intravenously every 3 weeks. About 85% of the roughly 29 patients were identified as males with urothelial cancer of bladder origin, and a prior smoking history was reported by 18 of 29 patients. An ECOG performance status of 0 or 1 was recorded for the patients, and 0 to 3 prior chemotherapy regimens had been received by the patients. Blood samples were analyzed at 3 weeks after treatment start (second dose) and at 6 weeks after treatment start. Blood samples gave median yields of roughly 150,000 T cells and approximately 80,000 unique TCRs, along with a median clonality of about 0.084. The study was an exploratory multi-omic analysis of somatic, immune and clinical correlates of response to PD-L1 blockade with atezolizumab in urothelial cancer. Pretreatment tumor samples and matched peripheral blood, collected serially before and after atezolizumab treatment, underwent TCR sequencing. Durable clinical benefit was defined as a progression-free survival longer than 6 months, and TCR features were additionally tested against progression-free survival and overall survival. In the same patients, pretreatment tumors underwent whole exome sequencing and RNA sequencing in addition to TCR sequencing. Durable clinical benefit was achieved by nine patients and was not achieved by 20 patients. Over 28 patients had pretreatment blood TCR-seq, around 25 had at least one posttreatment blood collection, and around 25 had tumor TCR-seq.

Sequences LGHNA (CDR1) and YSLEER (CDR2) are obtained from the germline V gene. V gives up 1 base and J gives up 0 bases, and the segment between their germline ends measures 7 bases. The CDR3 spans 15 residues, from the cysteine through the phenylalanine. Only CDR3 DNA remains: 45 bases, in frame from the first base. The paper's findings and limits, for the study overall: Among patients with durable benefit, tumor-associated TCR clones showed greater expansion in peripheral blood 3 weeks after treatment started (n ≈ 20, p = 0.022). Small sample size (n of about 30) and many exploratory analyses mean the results are intended to be hypothesis-generating. Improved progression-free and overall survival was associated with having pretreatment peripheral blood TCR clonality below the median.

Synthetic TCR analog templates were spiked into each PCR to estimate absolute template abundance from read counts. The immunoSEQ assay was used to amplify TCRbeta CDR3 regions from genomic DNA with bias-controlled V and J gene primers. Rearranged TCRbeta segments were sequenced at approximately 20X coverage. Regarding the original processing steps: Sequencing errors were corrected by clustering, and CDR3s were annotated against IMGT so that V, D and J genes could be assigned. Only productive TCRbeta rearrangements were used in downstream analyses, excluding out-of-frame or stop-codon sequences. Clonality was calculated as one minus the Shannon entropy normalized by the log of the number of unique productive sequences. Clones differing between time points or between blood and tumor were identified by Fisher's exact test with Benjamini-Hochberg correction at adjusted p below 0.01. Entries here come from immuneACCESS through TCRdb and include only in-frame sequences with V and J called. Some clones fail to appear in such tables; in the studies checked, an unresolved V gene covers under half of the shortfall, and the cause of the remainder is unknown. V, J and clone size were drawn from that table, and D and trimming were deduced from the DNA. The sample data list approximately 70,000 clones, and 80% to 85% of these were observed just once. The top ten clonotypes cover over 8.5% of the sample.

The sample's time point, from its label and the paper: pretreatment peripheral blood. The cohort comprised fewer than 35 patients with locally advanced or metastatic urothelial carcinoma treated at Memorial Sloan Kettering on a trial protocol. Peripheral blood mononuclear cells were collected pretreatment and during treatment, with between 1 and 8 total time points obtained per patient. The Qiagen DNeasy Blood extraction kit was used to purify genomic DNA from total PBMCs and tumor samples. Collected pretreatment and during treatment, PBMCs were isolated and stored as previously described. The clonotype comes from a woman in her sixties or seventies with urothelial cancer. This material consisted of PBMCs, taken around atezolizumab (anti-PD-L1) treatment. This sequence uses TRBV4-3 and TRBJ1-3, with no D gene named confidently. Here is the DNA: TGCGCCAGCAGCCAAGGGCACAACTCTGGAAACACCATATATTTT. The translation is CASSQGHNSGNTIYF.